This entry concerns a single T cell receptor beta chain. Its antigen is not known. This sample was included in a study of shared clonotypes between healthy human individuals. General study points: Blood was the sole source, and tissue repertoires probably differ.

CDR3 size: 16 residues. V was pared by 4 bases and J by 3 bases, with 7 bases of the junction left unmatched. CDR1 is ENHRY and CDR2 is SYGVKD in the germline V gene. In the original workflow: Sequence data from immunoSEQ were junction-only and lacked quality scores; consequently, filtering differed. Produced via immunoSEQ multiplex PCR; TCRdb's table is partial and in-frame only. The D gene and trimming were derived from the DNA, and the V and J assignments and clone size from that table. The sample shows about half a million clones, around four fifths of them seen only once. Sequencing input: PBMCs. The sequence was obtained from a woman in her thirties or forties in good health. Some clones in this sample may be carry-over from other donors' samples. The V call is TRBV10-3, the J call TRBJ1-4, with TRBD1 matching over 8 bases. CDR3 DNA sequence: TGTGCCATCAGTGGCCGTTCAGGGGGCCCTAATGAAAAACTGTTTTTT. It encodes CAISGRSGGPNEKLFF.